This T cell receptor beta chain was identified in a study of graft-versus-host responses after intestinal transplantation. The method was immunoSEQ multiplex PCR; TCRdb's version includes in-frame clones alone and lacks a portion of them. Altogether tens of thousands of clones are present, around 56% being singletons, with the ten largest covering approximately 1%. Overall study findings and caveats: GvH clones surfaced in recipient marrow, some emerging earlier in ileum or blood.

Trimming shortened V by 0 bases and J by 5 bases, and 8 bases separated the two germline ends. This CDR3 is 13 amino acids long. Germline CDR1 and CDR2: SGDLS and YYNGEE. Source: alloreactive CD4+ T cells from a mixed lymphocyte reaction culture, taken before intestinal transplant. The subset is: CFSE-low proliferating T cells sorted from approximately 6-day pre-transplant mixed lymphocyte reaction (GvH or HvG direction). The clonotype was recovered from a human patient who received an intestinal transplant. The chain recombines TRBV9 with TRBJ1-1; D ambiguous. This CDR3 reads CASSVVPRTEAFF. The CDR3 DNA reads TGTGCCAGCAGCGTAGTTCCGCGGACTGAAGCTTTCTTT.